These 4 T cell receptor beta chains were all obtained from the same sample, sequenced in a study of T cell responses to AZD1222 COVID-19 vaccine. Clones were read by immunoSEQ multiplex PCR, and TCRdb kept only the in-frame ones, dropping some. The repertoire holds 90,000 to 150,000 clones, with around 87% as singletons. Sequenced here: peripheral blood, sampled on day 0 of AZD1222 vaccination. All receptors come from an adult in good health.

The V and J genes are TRBV7-2 and TRBJ1-1; 9 bases map to TRBD1. The CDR3 sequence is 14 residues long. Trimming at V came to 4 bases and at J to 3 bases, leaving 3 bases not matched to a gene. Per germline, CDR1 SGHTA and CDR2 FQGNSA. Here the CDR3 DNA reads TGTGCCAGCAGCTCGACAGGGGGGGACACTGAAGCTTTCTTT. It codes for CASSSTGGDTEAFF.

This chain connects TRBV19 to TRBJ2-1, with 9 bases that match TRBD2. The J segment lost 0 bases and the V segment lost 7 bases, leaving 4 bases of the junction unmatched. The germline V gene has CDR1 LNHDA and CDR2 SQIVND (reference sequence). The CDR3 length is 15 residues. The CDR3 sequence is CASIAGGSSYNEQFF. The CDR3 DNA reads as TGTGCCAGTATCGCGGGGGGGAGCTCCTACAATGAGCAGTTCTTC. Full variable domain (missing parts from reference TRBV19 and TRBJ2-1): DGGITQSPKYLFRKEGQNVTLSCEQNLNHDAMYWYRQDPGQGLRLIYYSQIVNDFQKGDIAEGYSVSREKKESFPLTVTSAQKNPTAFYLCASIAGGSSYNEQFFGPGTRLTVL.

This clone occurred once. The V and J genes are TRBV4-3 and TRBJ1-1; D is possibly TRBD1 (5 bases). Trimming took 3 bases from V and 11 from J, leaving 16 bases between them. Germline lookup yields CDR1 LGHNA and CDR2 YSLEER. The CDR3 covers 13 residues. The CDR3 DNA is TGCGCCAGCAGCCAGGCGGGAGGGGACGGGGCTTTCTTT. It codes for CASSQAGGDGAFF.

The V call is TRBV6-5, the J call TRBJ1-3; the D gene is possibly TRBD1 (5 bases). V lost 5 bases and J lost 0, with 8 bases in between. CDR3 length: 14 residues. Germline CDR1 is MNHEY and CDR2 is SVGAGI. Here the CDR3 reads CASSTGFSGNTIYF. The CDR3, as DNA: TGTGCCAGCAGTACAGGATTCTCTGGAAACACCATATATTTT.